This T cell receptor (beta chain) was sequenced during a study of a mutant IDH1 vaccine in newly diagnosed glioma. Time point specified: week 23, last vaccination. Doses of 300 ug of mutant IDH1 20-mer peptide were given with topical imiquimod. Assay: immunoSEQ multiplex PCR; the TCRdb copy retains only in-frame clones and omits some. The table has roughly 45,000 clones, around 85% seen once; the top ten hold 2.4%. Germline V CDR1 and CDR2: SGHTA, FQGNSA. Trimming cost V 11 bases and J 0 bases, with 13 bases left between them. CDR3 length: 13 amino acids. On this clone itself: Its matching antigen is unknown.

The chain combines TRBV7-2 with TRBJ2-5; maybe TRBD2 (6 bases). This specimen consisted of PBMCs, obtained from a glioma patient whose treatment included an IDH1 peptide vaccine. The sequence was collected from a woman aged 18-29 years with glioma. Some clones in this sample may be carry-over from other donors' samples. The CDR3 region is CARRVPNQETQYF. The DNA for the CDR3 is TGTGCCCGGAGGGTACCAAACCAAGAGACCCAGTACTTC.